A selection of T cell receptor beta chains follows, all from one sample in a study of PD-1 blockade in classical Hodgkin lymphoma. Sequencing used immunoSEQ multiplex PCR; TCRdb keeps in-frame clones, though not all of them. Here the sample spans 15,000 to 20,000 clones, 80% being singletons. This material consisted of peripheral blood mononuclear cells (PBMCs), taken before the fourth cycle of nivolumab. The receptor source for this set is a human donor with classical Hodgkin lymphoma. Both conserved end residues are part of each CDR3. Fields, in order: D gene, clone size, V gene, J gene, CDR3 protein, CDR3 DNA. D genes are given only for firm matches. Size is stated for part of the rows, as once, few or many counts, or as a class when the clone is expanded.

>-|-|TRBV2|TRBJ2-7
CASSDGQRYEQYF
TGTGCCAGCAGTGATGGCCAGCGCTACGAGCAGTACTTC
>TRBD1|-|TRBV12-5|TRBJ1-1
CASGPGQKNTEAFF
TGTGCTAGTGGCCCGGGACAGAAGAACACTGAAGCTTTCTTT
>-|-|TRBV9|TRBJ2-5
CASSVGIVGETQYF
TGTGCCAGCAGCGTAGGAATAGTGGGTGAGACCCAGTACTTC
>-|-|TRBV19|TRBJ2-1
CASSMSRGWQFF
TGTGCCAGTAGTATGAGTAGGGGATGGCAGTTCTTC
>-|-|TRBV2|TRBJ2-5
CASSVLAGETQYF
TGTGCCAGCAGTGTCCTTGCTGGGGAGACCCAGTACTTC
>TRBD1|-|TRBV10-3|TRBJ1-5
CAISLGQGGSNQPQHF
TGTGCCATCAGTCTAGGACAGGGTGGCAGCAATCAGCCCCAGCATTTT
>TRBD2|-|TRBV11-2|TRBJ2-3
CASSPPTSGIRDTQYF
TGTGCCAGCAGCCCCCCGACTAGCGGGATTCGAGATACGCAGTATTTT
>-|-|TRBV5-1|TRBJ1-1
CASSLSGSGPTEAFF
TGCGCCAGCAGCTTGTCGGGCTCGGGGCCCACTGAAGCTTTCTTT
>TRBD2|-|TRBV5-1|TRBJ2-5
CASSLLGTSGLETQYF
TGCGCCAGCAGCTTGCTTGGGACTAGCGGGTTAGAGACCCAGTACTTC
>-|-|TRBV6-1|TRBJ1-1
CASIAGPDLEAFF
TGTGCCAGCATTGCAGGGCCGGATCTTGAAGCTTTCTTT
>TRBD1|-|TRBV28|TRBJ1-1
CASSPGTRTGGTEAFF
TGTGCCAGCAGTCCCGGAACTCGGACAGGAGGCACTGAAGCTTTCTTT
>TRBD1|once|TRBV6-1|TRBJ1-6
CASSSDRGLSPLHF
TGTGCCAGCAGTTCGGACAGGGGTCTATCACCCCTCCACTTT
>-|-|TRBV7-2|TRBJ2-1
CASSLSSRERGRDEQFF
TGTGCCAGCAGCTTATCGTCGAGGGAGAGGGGCAGGGATGAGCAGTTCTTC
>-|-|TRBV6-5|TRBJ2-3
CASSYSPDIRTDTQYF
TGTGCCAGCAGTTACTCACCAGATATCCGCACAGATACGCAGTATTTT
>TRBD2|-|TRBV11-2|TRBJ2-3
CASSLDGGRSNTQYF
TGTGCCAGCAGCTTAGACGGCGGGAGGTCTAATACGCAGTATTTT
>-|-|TRBV5-6|TRBJ2-5
CASSLSRETQYF
TGTGCCAGCAGCTTAAGTCGGGAGACCCAGTACTTC
>-|-|TRBV9|TRBJ1-1
CASSPRTGGNTEAFF
TGTGCCAGCAGCCCACGGACGGGAGGGAACACTGAAGCTTTCTTT
>TRBD1|-|TRBV18|TRBJ1-2
CASSLTRDRPLGGYTF
TGTGCCAGCTCACTAACTCGGGACAGGCCCCTTGGCGGCTACACCTTC
>-|few|TRBV11-1|TRBJ2-7
CASSVTSSYEQYF
TGTGCCAGCAGCGTGACTAGTTCCTACGAGCAGTACTTC
>-|-|TRBV7-2|TRBJ2-1
CASSPRRDSTVQFF
TGTGCCAGCAGTCCCCGCCGGGACTCCACTGTGCAGTTCTTC
>-|-|TRBV18|TRBJ1-6
CASSPRVYNSPLHF
TGTGCCAGCTCACCCAGGGTCTATAATTCACCCCTCCACTTT
>TRBD2|once|TRBV7-6|TRBJ2-7
CASSSGLAGYEQYF
TGTGCCAGCAGCTCGGGACTAGCGGGCTACGAGCAGTACTTC
>-|-|TRBV10-3|TRBJ2-1
CAISTQGVHNEQFF
TGTGCCATCAGCACACAGGGTGTGCACAATGAGCAGTTCTTC
>TRBD1|-|TRBV5-6|TRBJ2-7
CASSGRDRGNYEQYF
TGTGCCAGCAGCGGGAGGGACAGGGGGAACTACGAGCAGTACTTC
>-|few|TRBV11-2|TRBJ2-1
CASSVGGYNEQFF
TGTGCCAGCAGCGTCGGCGGGTACAATGAGCAGTTCTTC
>-|-|TRBV29-1|TRBJ1-4
CSVNFLGSGEKLFF
TGCAGCGTTAATTTTCTCGGGTCGGGGGAAAAACTGTTTTTT
>-|-|TRBV4-1|TRBJ1-6
CASSQDQLSNSPLHF
TGCGCCAGCAGCCAAGACCAACTGTCAAATTCACCCCTCCACTTT
>TRBD1|-|TRBV11-1|TRBJ1-2
CASSLGTGALYGYTF
TGTGCCAGCAGCTTGGGGACAGGGGCCCTTTATGGCTACACCTTC
>-|few|TRBV4-3|TRBJ1-1
CASSQVARQDTEAFF
TGCGCCAGCAGCCAAGTGGCCAGGCAAGACACTGAAGCTTTCTTT
>-|-|TRBV9|TRBJ1-2
CASSEVEDDVNYGYTF
TGTGCCAGCAGCGAGGTAGAGGACGACGTTAACTATGGCTACACCTTC
>TRBD1|-|TRBV5-1|TRBJ2-2
CASSLDRGLGGELFF
TGCGCCAGCAGCTTGGACAGGGGGCTTGGCGGGGAGCTGTTTTTT
>-|-|TRBV28|TRBJ1-2
CASRTPLGGAYGYTF
TGTGCCAGCAGAACCCCGTTGGGGGGAGCCTATGGCTACACCTTC
>-|-|TRBV2|TRBJ2-1
CASMLDNPGREQFF
TGTGCCAGCATGCTGGACAACCCGGGGCGGGAGCAGTTCTTC
>-|-|TRBV10-1|TRBJ2-7
CASSESVGESSYEQYF
TGCGCCAGCAGTGAGTCTGTCGGCGAGAGCTCCTACGAGCAGTACTTC
>TRBD1|-|TRBV19|TRBJ1-5
CASSIGTGGNQPQHF
TGTGCCAGTAGTATCGGGACAGGGGGCAATCAGCCCCAGCATTTT
>-|-|TRBV7-2|TRBJ1-2
CASSLVGRDGYTF
TGTGCCAGCAGCTTAGTGGGACGGGATGGCTACACCTTC
>-|-|TRBV4-2|TRBJ1-4
CASSPRGQNNEKLFF
TGTGCCAGCAGCCCCCGTGGACAGAATAATGAAAAACTGTTTTTT
>-|-|TRBV19|TRBJ2-7
CASTGDVGEQYF
TGTGCCAGTACAGGGGATGTGGGCGAGCAGTACTTC
>TRBD2|-|TRBV27|TRBJ2-2
CASSKPPPRRGVSGRWGGELFF
TGTGCCAGCAGTAAACCCCCACCCCGGCGGGGGGTCTCCGGGAGGTGGGGCGGGGAGCTGTTTTTT
>-|-|TRBV19|TRBJ1-1
CASSASDGDTEAFF
TGTGCCAGTAGTGCATCCGATGGGGACACTGAAGCTTTCTTT
>TRBD2|-|TRBV30|TRBJ2-2
CAWKRAGAINTGELFF
TGTGCCTGGAAGAGAGCGGGAGCTATCAACACCGGGGAGCTGTTTTTT
>-|-|TRBV6-5|TRBJ2-3
CASRGWKALDDTQYF
TGTGCCAGCAGGGGGTGGAAGGCCCTGGATGATACGCAGTATTTT
>-|-|TRBV5-4|TRBJ2-7
CASTMTPGLRGSHEQYF
TGTGCCAGCACCATGACCCCCGGTCTCAGGGGATCCCACGAGCAGTACTTC
>-|-|TRBV9|TRBJ1-2
CASSVTANTNYGYTF
TGTGCCAGCAGCGTGACAGCTAATACTAACTATGGCTACACCTTC
>-|-|TRBV19|TRBJ1-1
CASSIPQGDTEAFF
TGTGCCAGTAGTATCCCTCAGGGTGACACTGAAGCTTTCTTT